This TCR beta chain was identified in a study of vaccination and CD4 T cells after COVID-19. Turning to the study itself: Taking of post-vaccine samples occurred a median approximately 76 days after dose two (range 14 to 241). Cellular stimulation was performed using overlapping spike peptides derived from SARS-CoV-2, HCoV-NL63, HCoV-OC43 and HCoV-229E.

J was trimmed by 3 bases and V by 5 bases; bases with no gene match: 10. The germline gives CDR1 DFQATT, CDR2 SNEGSKA (reference sequence). The CDR3 is 15 amino acids. Stated treatment: approximately nine-day PBMC culture with coronavirus spike peptide pools or control peptides (ViraFEST assay). Half the medium was replaced with fresh IL-2 medium on days 3 and 7. With respect to this clonotype: Its antigen is unknown.

Cultured CD4+ T-cell DNA underwent Oncomine TCR Beta short-read sequencing. Cultured CD4+ T cells were the source of extracted genomic DNA. A single record per CDR3 protein comes from TCRdb applying MiXCR to the PCR reads. The sample holds some 12,000 distinct CDR3 sequences; about 60% are singletons and the top ten take just over 7%. The gene calls are TRBV20-1 and TRBJ2-3; TRBD1 matches 8 bases. This receptor was obtained from a human donor who had recovered from COVID-19. Here the sequenced sample was CD4+ T cells from blood, cultured in vitro, taken before SARS-CoV-2 vaccination. DNA for the CDR3: TGCAGTGCTTCTTATGACAGGGGACGAACAGATACGCAGTATTTT. As protein: CSASYDRGRTDTQYF.